Listed below are T cell receptor beta chains from one sample, sequenced in a study of metastatic and nonmetastatic thyroid tumors. TCRdb reassembled clones from the PCR reads with MiXCR. The table shows some 86,000 clones, with around 13% occurring only once. Sequenced sample: tumor tissue. These receptor sequences come from a female donor with papillary thyroid cancer or a benign thyroid nodule (not recorded which). Some clones in this sample may be carry-over from other donors' samples. CDR3s include the opening cysteine and the closing phenylalanine or tryptophan. Each record gives: D gene, clone size, CDR3 length, V gene, J gene, CDR3 protein, CDR3 DNA. A D gene is named only where the DNA matches it firmly. Only some rows state a clone size, as once, few, many or a class for expanded clones.

D: TRBD1; size: many; length: 14; V: TRBV2; J: TRBJ1-4; CDR3: CASSPGGAGEKLFF; DNA: TGTGCCAGCAGCCCAGGGGGCGCCGGTGAAAAACTGTTTTTT
D: TRBD1; size: many; length: 15; V: TRBV4-2; J: TRBJ1-2; CDR3: CASSQDGTGENGYTF; DNA: TGTGCCAGCAGCCAAGATGGGACAGGGGAAAACGGCTACACCTTC
D: TRBD2; size: -; length: 17; V: TRBV7-8; J: TRBJ2-1; CDR3: CASSLSSGGAIRNEQFF; DNA: TGTGCCAGCAGCTTATCCAGCGGGGGGGCAATTAGAAATGAGCAGTTCTTC
D: TRBD2; size: many; length: 15; V: TRBV20-1; J: TRBJ2-3; CDR3: CSGVRAGALGDTQYF; DNA: TGCAGTGGGGTCCGGGCGGGAGCCTTAGGAGATACGCAGTATTTT
D: -; size: many; length: 13; V: TRBV30; J: TRBJ1-1; CDR3: CAWSVGGGTEAFF; DNA: TGTGCCTGGAGTGTGGGGGGAGGGACTGAAGCTTTCTTT
D: TRBD2; size: many; length: 14; V: TRBV11-2; J: TRBJ2-1; CDR3: CASSYPLAGGEQFF; DNA: TGTGCCAGCAGCTACCCGCTAGCGGGAGGCGAGCAGTTCTTC
D: -; size: -; length: 14; V: TRBV29-1; J: TRBJ1-1; CDR3: CSAYTARFNTEAFF; DNA: TGCAGCGCTTACACAGCTCGGTTCAACACTGAAGCTTTCTTT
D: -; size: few; length: 13; V: TRBV6-1; J: TRBJ2-7; CDR3: CASFGRPTYEQYF; DNA: TGTGCCAGCTTTGGCAGGCCAACCTACGAGCAGTACTTC
D: -; size: few; length: 13; V: TRBV12-3/TRBV12-4; J: TRBJ1-2; CDR3: CASSPGPDHCYTF; DNA: TGTGCCAGCAGCCCGGGACCTGACCATTGCTACACCTTC
D: TRBD1; size: many; length: 15; V: TRBV30; J: TRBJ2-2; CDR3: CAWADTDREAGELFF; DNA: TGTGCCTGGGCGGACACGGACAGGGAGGCCGGGGAGCTGTTTTTT
D: -; size: many; length: 13; V: TRBV5-1; J: TRBJ2-7; CDR3: CASSLNYPYEQYF; DNA: TGCGCCAGCAGCTTGAACTATCCCTACGAGCAGTACTTC
D: -; size: -; length: 12; V: TRBV29-1; J: TRBJ2-1; CDR3: CSGERGSDEQFF; DNA: TGCAGCGGTGAACGGGGTAGCGATGAGCAGTTCTTC
D: -; size: many; length: 14; V: TRBV6-1; J: TRBJ2-3; CDR3: CASSLRSSTDTQYF; DNA: TGTGCCAGCAGCTTAAGGTCTAGCACAGATACGCAGTATTTT
D: -; size: -; length: 14; V: TRBV5-1; J: TRBJ2-7; CDR3: CASSASGISYEQYF; DNA: TGCGCCAGCAGCGCGAGCGGTATCTCCTACGAGCAGTACTTC
D: TRBD1; size: medium-sized; length: 14; V: TRBV28; J: TRBJ2-7; CDR3: CASATWDSSYEQYF; DNA: TGTGCCAGCGCGACCTGGGACAGCTCCTACGAGCAGTACTTC
D: -; size: many; length: 12; V: TRBV5-1; J: TRBJ2-3; CDR3: CASSLGSDTQYF; DNA: TGCGCCAGCAGCTTGGGGTCAGATACGCAGTATTTT
D: TRBD1; size: -; length: 16; V: TRBV11-1; J: TRBJ2-2; CDR3: CASVTGGFCNTGELFF; DNA: TGTGCCAGCGTCACAGGGGGGTTCTGTAACACCGGGGAGCTGTTTTTT
D: TRBD1; size: many; length: 13; V: TRBV19; J: TRBJ1-1; CDR3: CASSTTGDTEAFF; DNA: TGTGCCAGTAGTACGACAGGGGACACTGAAGCTTTCTTT
D: TRBD2; size: many; length: 15; V: TRBV10-1; J: TRBJ2-1; CDR3: CASSSGLGRGREQFF; DNA: TGCGCCAGCAGTTCAGGACTAGGTAGGGGCAGGGAGCAGTTCTTC
D: TRBD1; size: many; length: 16; V: TRBV12-3/TRBV12-4; J: TRBJ2-1; CDR3: CASRTDRARAYNEQFF; DNA: TGTGCCAGCAGGACCGACAGGGCGCGCGCCTACAATGAGCAGTTCTTC
D: TRBD2; size: many; length: 15; V: TRBV19; J: TRBJ2-1; CDR3: CASSIVSGRRGEQFF; DNA: TGTGCCAGTAGTATAGTTAGCGGGAGGCGTGGTGAGCAGTTCTTC
D: -; size: many; length: 15; V: TRBV14; J: TRBJ1-1; CDR3: CASSPRVGPGTEAFF; DNA: TGTGCCAGCAGCCCCCGTGTAGGCCCCGGGACTGAAGCTTTCTTT
D: -; size: many; length: 13; V: TRBV6-1; J: TRBJ1-1; CDR3: CASTKGVNTEAFF; DNA: TGTGCCAGTACCAAGGGGGTGAACACTGAAGCTTTCTTT
D: TRBD2; size: -; length: 14; V: TRBV7-9; J: TRBJ2-5; CDR3: CASSLGGLAGVQYF; DNA: TGTGCCAGCAGCTTAGGGGGACTAGCGGGAGTCCAATACTTC
D: -; size: many; length: 12; V: TRBV10-3; J: TRBJ2-3; CDR3: CAISGLEQEQYF; DNA: TGTGCCATCAGTGGGCTAGAACAGGAGCAGTATTTT
D: TRBD1; size: many; length: 15; V: TRBV10-2; J: TRBJ1-5; CDR3: CASSVRGPSNQPQHF; DNA: TGCGCCAGCAGTGTCAGGGGGCCGAGCAATCAGCCCCAGCATTTT
D: TRBD1; size: many; length: 15; V: TRBV20-1; J: TRBJ1-2; CDR3: CSASEVAAGGYGYTF; DNA: TGCAGTGCTAGTGAAGTGGCGGCAGGGGGCTATGGCTACACCTTC
D: -; size: few; length: 17; V: TRBV28; J: TRBJ1-2; CDR3: CASSPGRGGGTNYGYTF; DNA: TGTGCCAGCAGTCCGGGACGAGGGGGGGGGACTAACTATGGCTACACCTTC
D: TRBD1; size: many; length: 14; V: TRBV20-1; J: TRBJ1-5; CDR3: CSARGQGAGQPQHF; DNA: TGCAGTGCTAGAGGACAGGGGGCGGGTCAGCCCCAGCATTTT
D: -; size: -; length: 15; V: TRBV3-1; J: TRBJ2-1; CDR3: CASSQAGSSYNEQFF; DNA: TGTGCCAGCAGCCAAGCCGGGAGCTCCTACAATGAGCAGTTCTTC
D: TRBD1; size: many; length: 15; V: TRBV6-6; J: TRBJ2-1; CDR3: CASSYSTGGYNEQFF; DNA: TGTGCCAGCAGTTACTCGACAGGGGGCTACAATGAGCAGTTCTTC
D: TRBD1; size: many; length: 15; V: TRBV11-2; J: TRBJ2-7; CDR3: CASSPFRGLSYEQYF; DNA: TGTGCCAGCAGCCCATTCAGGGGGCTCAGCTACGAGCAGTACTTC
D: -; size: many; length: 12; V: TRBV6-1; J: TRBJ2-3; CDR3: CASSSQGDTQYF; DNA: TGTGCCAGCAGCTCTCAAGGGGATACGCAGTATTTT
D: -; size: -; length: 14; V: TRBV28; J: TRBJ2-7; CDR3: CASSLSPFSYEQYF; DNA: TGTGCCAGCAGCCTATCCCCTTTCTCTTACGAGCAGTACTTC
D: TRBD1; size: many; length: 15; V: TRBV20-1; J: TRBJ1-5; CDR3: CSASIGTGYNQPQHF; DNA: TGCAGTGCTTCCATTGGGACAGGGTACAATCAGCCCCAGCATTTT
D: TRBD2; size: many; length: 15; V: TRBV27; J: TRBJ2-7; CDR3: CASSLTSGATYEQYF; DNA: TGTGCCAGCAGTCTAACTAGCGGAGCGACCTACGAGCAGTACTTC
D: -; size: many; length: 16; V: TRBV20-1; J: TRBJ2-5; CDR3: CSARANLGWLEETQYF; DNA: TGCAGTGCTAGAGCTAACCTGGGGTGGTTGGAAGAGACCCAGTACTTC
D: -; size: many; length: 13; V: TRBV11-2; J: TRBJ2-2; CDR3: CASSLGRTGELFF; DNA: TGTGCCAGCAGCTTAGGGCGAACCGGGGAGCTGTTTTTT
D: TRBD1; size: many; length: 14; V: TRBV30; J: TRBJ1-6; CDR3: CAWIRTGGNSPLHF; DNA: TGTGCCTGGATCCGGACAGGGGGGAATTCACCCCTCCACTTT
D: -; size: many; length: 13; V: TRBV6-1; J: TRBJ1-1; CDR3: CASSEQLNTEAFF; DNA: TGTGCCAGCAGTGAACAATTGAACACTGAAGCTTTCTTT
D: -; size: few; length: 11; V: TRBV10-2; J: TRBJ1-1; CDR3: CASSLPTEAFF; DNA: TGCGCCAGCAGCCTGCCCACTGAAGCTTTCTTT
D: TRBD2; size: many; length: 19; V: TRBV9; J: TRBJ2-1; CDR3: CASPRLVNSREAPGNEQFF; DNA: TGTGCCAGCCCCAGGCTCGTGAACTCGCGGGAGGCCCCCGGAAATGAGCAGTTCTTC
D: -; size: -; length: 15; V: TRBV20-1; J: TRBJ2-2; CDR3: CSARVLGGLTGELFF; DNA: TGCAGTGCTAGAGTGTTGGGGGGCCTCACCGGGGAGCTGTTTTTT
D: -; size: many; length: 12; V: TRBV10-2; J: TRBJ2-1; CDR3: CASWAHYNEQFF; DNA: TGCGCCAGCTGGGCTCACTACAATGAGCAGTTCTTC
D: -; size: many; length: 16; V: TRBV19; J: TRBJ2-1; CDR3: CASRTSEAGSYNEQFF; DNA: TGTGCCAGTAGAACCTCGGAGGCAGGGTCCTACAATGAGCAGTTCTTC
D: -; size: many; length: 14; V: TRBV6-1; J: TRBJ1-2; CDR3: CASSELEGYYGYTF; DNA: TGTGCCAGCAGTGAATTAGAGGGTTACTATGGCTACACCTTC
D: -; size: many; length: 14; V: TRBV7-2; J: TRBJ2-5; CDR3: CASSSRSGAETQYF; DNA: TGTGCCAGCAGCTCGAGGTCAGGGGCAGAGACCCAGTACTTC
D: TRBD1; size: many; length: 14; V: TRBV28; J: TRBJ2-1; CDR3: CASRSGTGYNEQFF; DNA: TGTGCCAGCCGTTCAGGGACAGGGTACAATGAGCAGTTCTTC
D: -; size: -; length: 15; V: TRBV19; J: TRBJ1-2; CDR3: CARSILCQGGYGYTF; DNA: TGTGCCAGAAGTATACTATGCCAGGGTGGCTACGGCTACACCTTC
D: -; size: many; length: 15; V: TRBV28; J: TRBJ2-3; CDR3: CASRLGGSSTDTQYF; DNA: TGTGCCAGCAGGCTAGGAGGGAGTAGCACAGATACGCAGTATTTT
D: -; size: many; length: 14; V: TRBV3-1; J: TRBJ1-6; CDR3: CASSQGTLNSPLHF; DNA: TGTGCCAGCAGCCAAGGGACCCTTAATTCACCCCTCCACTTT
D: -; size: many; length: 16; V: TRBV20-1; J: TRBJ1-5; CDR3: CSAYNGGTGGNQPQHF; DNA: TGCAGTGCTTACAACGGGGGCACTGGGGGTAATCAGCCCCAGCATTTT
D: TRBD2; size: medium-sized; length: 14; V: TRBV6-1; J: TRBJ2-7; CDR3: CASSPSSGSYEQYF; DNA: TGTGCCAGCAGCCCCTCCAGCGGGAGCTACGAGCAGTACTTC